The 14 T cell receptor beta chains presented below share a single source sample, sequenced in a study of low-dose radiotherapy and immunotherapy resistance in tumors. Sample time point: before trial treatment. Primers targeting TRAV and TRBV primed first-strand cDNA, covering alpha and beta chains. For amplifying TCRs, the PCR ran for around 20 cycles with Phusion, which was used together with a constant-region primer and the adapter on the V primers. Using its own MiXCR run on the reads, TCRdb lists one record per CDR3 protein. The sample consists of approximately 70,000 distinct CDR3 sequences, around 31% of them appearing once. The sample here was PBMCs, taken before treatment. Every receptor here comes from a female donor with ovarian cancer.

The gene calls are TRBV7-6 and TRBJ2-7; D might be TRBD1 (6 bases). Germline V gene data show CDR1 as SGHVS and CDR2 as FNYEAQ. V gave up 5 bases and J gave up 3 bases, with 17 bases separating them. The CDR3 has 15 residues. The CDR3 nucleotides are TGTGCCAGCAGCCACGATGACAGGCAAGACTACGAGCAGTACTTC. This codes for CASSHDDRQDYEQYF.

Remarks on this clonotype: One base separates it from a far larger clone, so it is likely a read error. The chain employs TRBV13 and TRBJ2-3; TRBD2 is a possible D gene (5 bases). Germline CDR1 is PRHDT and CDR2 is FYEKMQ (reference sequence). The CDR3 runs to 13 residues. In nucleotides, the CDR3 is TGTACCAGCAGAAGGACTGGCACAGATACGCAGTATTTT. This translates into CTSRRTGTDTQYF. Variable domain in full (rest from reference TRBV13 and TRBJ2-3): AAGVIQSPRHLIKEKRETATLKCYPIPRHDTVYWYQQGPGQDPQFLISFYEKMQSDKGSIPDRFSAQQFSDYHSELNMSSLELGDSALYFCTSRRTGTDTQYFGPGTRLTVL.

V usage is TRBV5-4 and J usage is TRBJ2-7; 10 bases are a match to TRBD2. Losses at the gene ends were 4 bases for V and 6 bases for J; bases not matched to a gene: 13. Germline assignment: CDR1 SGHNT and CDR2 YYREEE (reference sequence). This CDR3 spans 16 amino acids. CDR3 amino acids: CASSPRGSGRLREQYF. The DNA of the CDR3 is TGTGCCAGCAGCCCCCGCGGTAGCGGGAGGCTCCGCGAGCAGTACTTC.

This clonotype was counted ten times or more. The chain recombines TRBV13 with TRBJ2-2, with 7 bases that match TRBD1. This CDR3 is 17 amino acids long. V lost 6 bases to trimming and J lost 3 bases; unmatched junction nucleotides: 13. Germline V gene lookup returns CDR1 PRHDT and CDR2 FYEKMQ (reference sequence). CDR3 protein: CASRRLMDRRYTGELFF. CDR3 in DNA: TGTGCCAGCAGACGCCTCATGGACAGGCGATACACCGGGGAGCTGTTTTTT.

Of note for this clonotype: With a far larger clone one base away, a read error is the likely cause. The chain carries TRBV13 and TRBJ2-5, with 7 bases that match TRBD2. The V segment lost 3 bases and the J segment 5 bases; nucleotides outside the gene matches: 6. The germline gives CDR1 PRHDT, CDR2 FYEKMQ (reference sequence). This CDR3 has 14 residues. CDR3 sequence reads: CASSLLGGGETQYF. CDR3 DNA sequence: TGTGCCAGCAGCTTGCTTGGCGGGGGTGAGACCCAGTACTTC.

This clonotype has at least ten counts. DNA of the CDR3: TGTGCCAGCAGCCGGGGTGGTTACTCCTACGAGCAGTACTTC. Its protein product is CASSRGGYSYEQYF. The chain links TRBV14 to TRBJ2-7; D remains ambiguous. Looked up from germline, CDR1 is SGHDN and CDR2 is FVKESK. Trimming removed 4 bases from V and 0 bases from J, with 10 bases in between. This CDR3 spans 14 amino acids.

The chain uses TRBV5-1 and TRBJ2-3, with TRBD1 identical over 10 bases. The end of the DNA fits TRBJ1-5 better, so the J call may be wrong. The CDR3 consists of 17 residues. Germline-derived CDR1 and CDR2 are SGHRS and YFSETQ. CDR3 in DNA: TGCGCCAGCAGGATCCGGGACAGGGGCTTTCCCACAGATACGCAGCATTTT. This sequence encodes CASRIRDRGFPTDTQHF.

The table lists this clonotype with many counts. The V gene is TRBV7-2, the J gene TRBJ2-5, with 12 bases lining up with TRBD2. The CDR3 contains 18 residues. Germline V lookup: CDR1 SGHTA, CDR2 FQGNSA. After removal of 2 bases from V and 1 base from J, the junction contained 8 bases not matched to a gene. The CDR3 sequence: CASSLMTSGGPRQETQYF. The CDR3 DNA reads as TGTGCCAGCAGCTTAATGACTAGCGGGGGCCCCCGCCAAGAGACCCAGTACTTC.

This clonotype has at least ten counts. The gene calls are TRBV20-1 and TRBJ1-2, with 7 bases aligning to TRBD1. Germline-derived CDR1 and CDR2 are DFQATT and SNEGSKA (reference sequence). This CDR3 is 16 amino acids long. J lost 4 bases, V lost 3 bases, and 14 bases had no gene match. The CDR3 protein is CSASSSNRGTLYGYTF. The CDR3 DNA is TGCAGTGCTAGCTCCAGCAACAGGGGTACTCTCTATGGCTACACCTTC.

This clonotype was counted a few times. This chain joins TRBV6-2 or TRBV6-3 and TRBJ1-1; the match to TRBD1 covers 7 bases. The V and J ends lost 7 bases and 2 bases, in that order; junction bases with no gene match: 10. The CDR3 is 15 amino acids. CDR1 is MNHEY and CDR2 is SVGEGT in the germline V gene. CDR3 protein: CASIRSSGGNTEAFF. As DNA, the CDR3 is TGTGCCAGCATCCGGAGTTCAGGGGGAAACACTGAAGCTTTCTTT.

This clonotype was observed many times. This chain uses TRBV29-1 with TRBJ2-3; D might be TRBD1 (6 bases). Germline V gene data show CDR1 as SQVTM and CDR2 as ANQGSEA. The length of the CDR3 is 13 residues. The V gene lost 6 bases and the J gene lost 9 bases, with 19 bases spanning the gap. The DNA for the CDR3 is TGCAGCGTGGATAGGCAGGGGTTTGGCACGCAGTATTTT. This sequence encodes CSVDRQGFGTQYF.

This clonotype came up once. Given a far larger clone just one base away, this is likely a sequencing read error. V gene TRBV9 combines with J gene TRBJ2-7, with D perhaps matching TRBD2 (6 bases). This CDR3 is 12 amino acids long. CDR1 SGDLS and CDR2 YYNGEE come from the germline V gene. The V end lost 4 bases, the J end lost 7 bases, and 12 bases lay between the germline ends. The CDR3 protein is CASSTKDYEQYF. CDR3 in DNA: TGTGCCAGCAGCACCAAGGACTATGAGCAGTACTTC.

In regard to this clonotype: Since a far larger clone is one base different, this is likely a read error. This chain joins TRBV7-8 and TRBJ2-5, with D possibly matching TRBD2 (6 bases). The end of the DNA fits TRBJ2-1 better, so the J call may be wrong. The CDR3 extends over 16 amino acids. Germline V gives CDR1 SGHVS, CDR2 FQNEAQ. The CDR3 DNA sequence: TGTGCCAGCAGCTTACCGGAGCGGAGGGTTACAAGTGAGCAGTTCTTC. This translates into CASSLPERRVTSEQFF.

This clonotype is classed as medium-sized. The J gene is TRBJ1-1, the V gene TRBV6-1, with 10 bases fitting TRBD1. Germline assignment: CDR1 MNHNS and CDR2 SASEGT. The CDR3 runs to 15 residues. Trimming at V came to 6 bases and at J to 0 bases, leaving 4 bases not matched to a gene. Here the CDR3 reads CASSRDRGMNTEAFF. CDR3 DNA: TGTGCCAGCAGCCGGGACAGGGGAATGAACACTGAAGCTTTCTTT.